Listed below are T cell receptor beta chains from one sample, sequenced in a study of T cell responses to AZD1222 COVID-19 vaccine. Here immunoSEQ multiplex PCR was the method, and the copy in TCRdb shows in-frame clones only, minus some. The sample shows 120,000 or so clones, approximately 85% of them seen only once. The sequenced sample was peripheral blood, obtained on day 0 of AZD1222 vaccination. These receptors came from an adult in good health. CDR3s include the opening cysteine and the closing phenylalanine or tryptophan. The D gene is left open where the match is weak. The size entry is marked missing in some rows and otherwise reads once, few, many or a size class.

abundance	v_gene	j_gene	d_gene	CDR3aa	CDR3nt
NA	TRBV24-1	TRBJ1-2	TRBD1	CATRGQTNYGYTF	TGTGCTACCCGGGGACAGACAAACTATGGCTACACCTTC
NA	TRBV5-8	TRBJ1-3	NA	CASSLENQGLGTIYF	TGTGCCAGCAGCTTGGAAAACCAGGGTCTTGGCACCATATATTTT
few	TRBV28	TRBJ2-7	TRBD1	CASSLPGQGSYEQYF	TGTGCCAGCAGTTTACCGGGACAGGGTTCCTACGAGCAGTACTTC
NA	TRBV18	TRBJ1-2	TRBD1	CASSLDRNYGYTF	TGTGCCAGCTCACTGGACAGGAACTATGGCTACACCTTC
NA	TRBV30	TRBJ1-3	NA	CAWSGLGTGNTIYF	TGTGCCTGGAGTGGACTCGGGACTGGAAACACCATATATTTT
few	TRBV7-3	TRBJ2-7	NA	CASSPRGAPGEQYF	TGTGCCAGCAGTCCCCGCGGAGCGCCGGGCGAGCAGTACTTC
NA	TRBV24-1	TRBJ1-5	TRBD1	CATSDSTGGGQPQHF	TGTGCCACCAGTGATTCAACAGGGGGCGGCCAGCCCCAGCATTTT
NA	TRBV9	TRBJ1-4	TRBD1	CASSVAGGGEKLFF	TGTGCCAGCAGCGTAGCAGGGGGTGGTGAAAAACTGTTTTTT
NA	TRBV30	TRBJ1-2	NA	CAWRRAGWENYGYTF	TGTGCCTGGAGACGGGCAGGGTGGGAGAACTATGGCTACACCTTC
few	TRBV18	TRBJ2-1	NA	CASSPEKVETGWNEQFF	TGTGCCAGCTCACCAGAGAAGGTGGAAACAGGGTGGAATGAGCAGTTCTTC
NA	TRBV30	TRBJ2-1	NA	CAWSDRAGQFF	TGTGCCTGGAGCGACCGGGCTGGGCAGTTCTTC
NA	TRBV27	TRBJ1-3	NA	CASSLAGAGNTIYF	TGTGCCAGCAGTTTGGCAGGAGCTGGAAACACCATATATTTT
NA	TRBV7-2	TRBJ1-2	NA	CASSPNYNYGYTF	TGTGCCAGCAGCCCTAACTACAACTATGGCTACACCTTC
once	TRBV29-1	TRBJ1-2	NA	CSASIVRNYGYTF	TGCAGCGCCTCGATTGTCAGGAACTATGGCTACACCTTC
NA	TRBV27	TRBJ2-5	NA	CASSLSGGRKTQYF	TGTGCCAGCAGTTTATCCGGGGGGCGAAAGACCCAGTACTTC
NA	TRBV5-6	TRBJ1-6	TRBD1	CASSFVPGQAWTGSPLHF	TGTGCCAGCAGCTTCGTCCCGGGACAGGCTTGGACTGGTTCACCCCTCCACTTT
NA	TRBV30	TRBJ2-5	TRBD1	CAWSEPGQLETQYF	TGTGCCTGGAGTGAGCCGGGACAGTTGGAGACCCAGTACTTC
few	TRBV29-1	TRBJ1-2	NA	CSVEDGPRSNYGYTF	TGCAGCGTTGAAGATGGTCCCCGAAGCAACTATGGCTACACCTTC
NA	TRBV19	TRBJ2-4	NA	CASTHVGEIDIQYF	TGTGCCAGTACCCACGTGGGGGAAATCGACATTCAGTACTTC
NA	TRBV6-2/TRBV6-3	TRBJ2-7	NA	CASSYVPNYEQYF	TGTGCCAGCAGTTACGTCCCTAACTACGAGCAGTACTTC
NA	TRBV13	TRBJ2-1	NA	CASSLGGLASLYNEQFF	TGTGCCAGCAGCCTCGGAGGGTTAGCTTCCCTTTACAATGAGCAGTTCTTC
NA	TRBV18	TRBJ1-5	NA	CASSAQREGQPQHF	TGTGCCAGCTCAGCGCAGAGAGAGGGGCAGCCCCAGCATTTT
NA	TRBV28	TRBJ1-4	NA	CASKVATNEKLFF	TGTGCCAGCAAGGTTGCAACTAATGAAAAACTGTTTTTT
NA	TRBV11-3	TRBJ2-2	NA	CASSLADTGELFF	TGTGCCAGCAGCTTAGCCGACACCGGGGAGCTGTTTTTT
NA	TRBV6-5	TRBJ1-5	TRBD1	CATRQGANQPQHF	TGTGCCACCCGTCAGGGGGCAAATCAGCCCCAGCATTTT
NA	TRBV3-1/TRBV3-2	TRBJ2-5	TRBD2	CASSPRWGREGKKTQYF	TGTGCCAGCAGCCCGCGCTGGGGCAGGGAGGGTAAGAAGACCCAGTACTTC
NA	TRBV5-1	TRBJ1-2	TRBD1	CASSKDRGRMSGGYTF	TGCGCCAGCAGCAAGGACAGGGGGCGCATGTCGGGCGGCTACACCTTC
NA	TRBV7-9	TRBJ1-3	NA	CASSLITASSGNTIYF	TGTGCCAGCAGCTTAATCACAGCGAGCTCTGGAAACACCATATATTTT
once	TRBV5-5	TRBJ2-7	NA	CASSARGTVPPPGQYF	TGTGCCAGCAGCGCGCGCGGGACAGTCCCACCCCCGGGGCAGTACTTC
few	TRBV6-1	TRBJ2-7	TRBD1	CASSDPVTGDSYEQYF	TGTGCCAGCAGTGACCCCGTGACAGGGGACTCCTACGAGCAGTACTTC
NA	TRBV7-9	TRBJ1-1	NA	CASSLSSNTEAFF	TGTGCCAGCAGCTTATCCTCAAACACTGAAGCTTTCTTT
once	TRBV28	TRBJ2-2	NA	CASRGGQNTGELFF	TGTGCCAGCAGAGGTGGACAGAACACCGGGGAGCTGTTTTTT
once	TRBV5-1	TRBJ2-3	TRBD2	CASSLGLAGDTQYF	TGCGCCAGCAGCTTGGGCCTAGCGGGGGATACGCAGTATTTT
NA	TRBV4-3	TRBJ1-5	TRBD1	CASSRGQEGQPQHF	TGCGCCAGCAGCCGGGGACAGGAGGGTCAGCCCCAGCATTTT
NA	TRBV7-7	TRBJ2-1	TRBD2	CASSLRAGVFNEQFF	TGTGCCAGCAGCTTACGAGCGGGGGTCTTTAATGAGCAGTTCTTC
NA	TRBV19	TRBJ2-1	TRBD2	CASSIASGNYNEQFF	TGTGCCAGTAGTATTGCTAGCGGGAACTACAATGAGCAGTTCTTC
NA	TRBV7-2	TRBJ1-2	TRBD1	CASSPDRGPFGYTF	TGTGCCAGCAGCCCCGACAGGGGGCCTTTTGGCTACACCTTC
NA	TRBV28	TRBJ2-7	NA	CASGLGGYYEQYF	TGTGCCAGCGGCCTGGGGGGCTACTACGAGCAGTACTTC
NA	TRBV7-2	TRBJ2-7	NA	CASSLGPRSLYEQYF	TGTGCCAGCAGCTTAGGACCTCGATCCCTCTACGAGCAGTACTTC
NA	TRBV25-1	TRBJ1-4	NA	CASSEFQGNEKLFF	TGTGCCAGCAGTGAATTTCAGGGAAATGAAAAACTGTTTTTT
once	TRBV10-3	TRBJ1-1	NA	CAITRQLLNTEAFF	TGTGCCATCACTAGACAGCTGTTGAACACTGAAGCTTTCTTT
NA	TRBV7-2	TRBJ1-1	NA	CASIDIIWGASTEAFF	TGTGCCAGCATCGATATTATCTGGGGGGCCAGCACTGAAGCTTTCTTT
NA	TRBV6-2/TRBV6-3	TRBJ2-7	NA	CASSYSRSSGDYEQYF	TGTGCCAGCAGTTACTCGAGGTCCAGCGGTGACTACGAGCAGTACTTC